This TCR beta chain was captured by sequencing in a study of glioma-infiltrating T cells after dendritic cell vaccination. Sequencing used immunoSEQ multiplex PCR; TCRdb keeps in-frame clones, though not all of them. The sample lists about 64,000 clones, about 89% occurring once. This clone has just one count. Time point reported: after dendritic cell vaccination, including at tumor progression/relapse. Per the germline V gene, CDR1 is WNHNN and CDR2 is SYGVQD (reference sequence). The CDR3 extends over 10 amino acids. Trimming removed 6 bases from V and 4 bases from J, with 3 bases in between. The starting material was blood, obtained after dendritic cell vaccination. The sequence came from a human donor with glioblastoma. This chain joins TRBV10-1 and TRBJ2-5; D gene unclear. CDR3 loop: CASRAETQYF. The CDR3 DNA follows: TGCGCCAGCAGGGCAGAGACCCAGTACTTC.